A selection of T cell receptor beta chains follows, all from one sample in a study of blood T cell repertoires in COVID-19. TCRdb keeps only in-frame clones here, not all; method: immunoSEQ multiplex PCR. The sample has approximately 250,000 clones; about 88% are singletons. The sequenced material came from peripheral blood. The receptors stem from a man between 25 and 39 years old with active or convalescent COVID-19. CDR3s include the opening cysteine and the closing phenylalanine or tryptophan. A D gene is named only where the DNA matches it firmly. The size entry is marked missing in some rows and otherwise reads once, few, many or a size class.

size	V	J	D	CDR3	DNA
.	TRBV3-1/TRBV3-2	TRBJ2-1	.	CASSQREWGNEQFF	TGTGCCAGCAGCCAACGGGAGTGGGGGAATGAGCAGTTCTTC
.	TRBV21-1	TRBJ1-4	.	CASSKICEFNEKLFF	TGTGCCAGCAGCAAAATATGCGAATTTAATGAAAAACTGTTTTTT
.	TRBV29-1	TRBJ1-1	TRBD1	CSDRDRGFAFF	TGCAGCGACCGGGACAGGGGGTTCGCTTTCTTT
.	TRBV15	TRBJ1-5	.	CATSGMRREDQPQHF	TGTGCCACCAGCGGAATGAGGAGAGAGGATCAGCCCCAGCATTTT
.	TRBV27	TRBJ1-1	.	CASSLSMNTEAFF	TGTGCCAGCAGTTTATCTATGAACACTGAAGCTTTCTTT
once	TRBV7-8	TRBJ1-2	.	CASSLARVSVEGYTF	TGTGCCAGCAGCTTAGCGCGGGTCAGCGTGGAAGGCTACACCTTC
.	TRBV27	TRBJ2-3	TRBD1	CASSQGAPDTQYF	TGTGCCAGCAGCCAGGGGGCTCCAGATACGCAGTATTTT
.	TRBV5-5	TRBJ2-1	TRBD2	CASSFGPSGALITYNEQFF	TGTGCCAGCAGCTTCGGCCCTAGCGGGGCTCTTATTACTTACAATGAGCAGTTCTTC
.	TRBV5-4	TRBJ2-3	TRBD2	CASSSRGAGFKDTQYF	TGTGCCAGCAGCTCGCGGGGGGCCGGGTTTAAAGATACGCAGTATTTT
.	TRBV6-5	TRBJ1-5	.	CASSFGGETQPQHF	TGTGCCAGCAGTTTCGGGGGGGAAACTCAGCCCCAGCATTTT
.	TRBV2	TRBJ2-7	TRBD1	CASRPGQATYEQYF	TGTGCCAGTCGACCGGGACAGGCAACCTACGAGCAGTACTTC
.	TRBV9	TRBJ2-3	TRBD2	CASSGTSGGITDTQYF	TGTGCCAGCAGCGGGACTAGCGGGGGGATCACAGATACGCAGTATTTT
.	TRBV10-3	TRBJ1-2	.	CAISESQYNYGYTF	TGTGCCATCAGTGAGTCTCAGTATAACTATGGCTACACCTTC
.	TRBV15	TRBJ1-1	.	CATSRDPGGTEAFF	TGTGCCACCAGCAGAGATCCGGGCGGGACTGAAGCTTTCTTT
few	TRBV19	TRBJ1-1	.	CASPEYLDRNSAFF	TGTGCCAGCCCAGAATATTTAGACAGGAATTCAGCTTTCTTT
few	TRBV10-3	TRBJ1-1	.	CAIRDSHLMNTEAFF	TGTGCCATCAGGGACAGTCATTTGATGAACACTGAAGCTTTCTTT
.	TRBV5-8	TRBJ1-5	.	CASSSDRHQPQHF	TGTGCCAGCAGCTCGGACAGACACCAGCCCCAGCATTTT
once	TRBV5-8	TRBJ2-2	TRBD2	CASSNLSGGVTGELFF	TGTGCCAGCAGCAACTTGAGCGGGGGGGTCACCGGGGAGCTGTTTTTT
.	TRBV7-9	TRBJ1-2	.	CASSLDSSIGYTF	TGTGCCAGCAGCTTAGATAGTTCCATTGGCTACACCTTC
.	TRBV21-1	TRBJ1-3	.	CASSKEGGVFTGNTIYF	TGTGCCAGCAGCAAAGAGGGGGGGGTATTTACTGGAAACACCATATATTTT
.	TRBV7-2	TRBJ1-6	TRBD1	CASSLGQGASSPLHF	TGTGCCAGCAGCTTAGGGCAGGGGGCGAGTTCACCCCTCCACTTT